This TCR beta chain came from a study of vaccination and CD4 T cells after COVID-19. Study-wide findings and caveats: Post-vaccination reactive clonotypes (median roughly 40) did not differ significantly from post-infection (around 19).

Time point noted: late sampling 161 to 241 days after vaccination in three convalescent patients. As to treatment: approximately nine-day PBMC culture with coronavirus spike peptide pools or control peptides (ViraFEST assay). Once obtained from cultured CD4+ T cells, the DNA was sequenced using the Oncomine TCR Beta short-read assay. TCRdb reprocessed the PCR reads via MiXCR and lists one record per CDR3 protein. The sample consists of 20,000 to 30,000 distinct CDR3 sequences, about two fifths of them appearing once. Turning to this clonotype: Its antigen is unknown.

The CDR3 runs 11 residues. Germline V CDR1 and CDR2: ENHRY, SYGVKD. Trimming took 2 bases from V and 7 from J, leaving 5 bases between them. This clonotype originated in a human donor who had recovered from COVID-19. The sample consisted of CD4+ T cells from blood, cultured in vitro, taken about 7 months after SARS-CoV-2 vaccination. The chain employs TRBV10-3 and TRBJ1-1; D uncertain. The CDR3 DNA is TGTGCCATCAGTGAGGCAGGTGAAGCTTTCTTT. Amino acids: CAISEAGEAFF.